Below are 4 T cell receptor beta chains sequenced from a single sample in a study of tumor-infiltrating lymphocytes in glioblastoma multiforme. Three nested ARM-PCR rounds with V-beta and C-beta primers built TCRB libraries. In TCRdb, the multiplex PCR reads were re-called with MiXCR into one record per CDR3 protein. The repertoire holds 30,000 or so distinct CDR3 sequences, with roughly three fifths as singletons. Sequencing was done on a sample of brain tumor tissue. The receptors stem from a male donor with glioblastoma.

Regarding this clonotype: This clone may be a read error of a much larger clone one base away. V and J are TRBV5-6 and TRBJ2-3; D is unclear. The CDR3 is 15 amino acids. Germline CDR1 reads SGHDT; CDR2 reads YYEEEE. CDR3 nucleotide sequence: TGTGCCGGCAGCTCCTCGATGGCGGTCACAGATACGCAGTATTTT. As protein: CAGSSSMAVTDTQYF.

Only one count was recorded for this clonotype. A junction boundary mismatches the germline segment, possibly from a read error. The chain links TRBV6-5 to TRBJ2-1; 14 bases line up with TRBD2. The germline V gene encodes CDR1 MNHEY and CDR2 SVGAGI. The CDR3 has 16 residues. The CDR3 is CASSKAGTSGRNEQSF. The DNA for the CDR3 is TGTGCCAGCAGCAAAGCTGGGACTAGCGGGAGAAATGAGCAGTCCTTC.

This clonotype was observed many times. The gene calls are TRBV20-1 and TRBJ1-2; the match to TRBD1 covers 8 bases. The CDR3 extends over 13 amino acids. Per the germline V gene, CDR1 is DFQATT and CDR2 is SNEGSKA (reference sequence). J was trimmed by 5 bases and V by 5 bases; bases with no gene match: 7. The CDR3 coding sequence is TGCAGTGCTCCAACAGGGGGGATGTATGGCTACACCTTC. Translated: CSAPTGGMYGYTF.

This clonotype qualifies as medium-sized. The rearrangement links TRBV5-4 to TRBJ2-2, with 8 bases that match TRBD1. CDR3 length equals 15 residues. The ends lost 4 bases at V and 5 bases at J; junction bases unmatched: 7. Germline V gene lookup returns CDR1 SGHNT and CDR2 YYREEE (reference sequence). This CDR3 reads CASSIDRGRTGELFF. The CDR3 DNA reads as TGTGCCAGCAGCATAGACAGGGGAAGAACCGGGGAGCTGTTTTTT.